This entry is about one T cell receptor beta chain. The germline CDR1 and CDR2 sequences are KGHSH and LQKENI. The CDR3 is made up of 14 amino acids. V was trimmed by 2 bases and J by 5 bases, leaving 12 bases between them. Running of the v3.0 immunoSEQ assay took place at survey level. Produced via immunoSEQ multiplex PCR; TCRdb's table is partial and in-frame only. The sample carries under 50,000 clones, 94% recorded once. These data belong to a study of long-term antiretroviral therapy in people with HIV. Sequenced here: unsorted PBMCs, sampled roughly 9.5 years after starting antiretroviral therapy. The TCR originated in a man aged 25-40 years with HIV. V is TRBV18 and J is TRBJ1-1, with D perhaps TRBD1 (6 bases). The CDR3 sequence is CASSPGEGGTEAFF. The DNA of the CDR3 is TGTGCCAGCTCACCAGGGGAAGGGGGGACTGAAGCTTTCTTT. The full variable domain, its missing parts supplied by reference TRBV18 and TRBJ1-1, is NAGVMQNPRHLVRRRGQEARLRCSPMKGHSHVYWYRQLPEEGLKFMVYLQKENIIDESGMPKERFSAEFPKEGPSILRIQQVVRGDSAAYFCASSPGEGGTEAFFGQGTRLTVV.